The 21 T cell receptor beta chains presented below share a single source sample, sequenced in a study of Ad26.COV2.S vaccination and SARS-CoV-2 variants. Only in-frame clones appear in the TCRdb table, and some are missing; sequencing was by immunoSEQ multiplex PCR. The sample yields a few hundred thousand clones, roughly four fifths seen once. Sample treatment: some 19 received Ad26.COV2.S at low or high dose, single or two shots; about five received placebo; per-sample allocation not given. Vaccine and placebo recipients were sampled on day 63 after the first injection. The sequenced sample was peripheral blood, obtained in a trial of Ad26.COV2.S vaccine versus placebo. The receptors were sampled from a person aged 18-60 years who received the Ad26.COV2.S COVID-19 vaccine or a placebo.

This clone was seen more than once but under ten times. The rearrangement uses TRBV6-6 and TRBJ1-5; 7 bases line up with TRBD1. The CDR3 covers 16 residues. Germline-derived CDR1 and CDR2 are MNHNY and SVGAGI (reference sequence). The ends lost 2 bases at V and 4 bases at J; junction bases unmatched: 8. CDR3 in amino acids: CASSYGVGQLNQPQHF. CDR3 in DNA: TGTGCCAGCAGTTACGGGGTGGGACAGTTAAATCAGCCCCAGCATTTT.

The chain has TRBV4-2 and TRBJ2-7, with a tentative D call TRBD1 (6 bases). This CDR3 spans 14 amino acids. Trimming took 2 bases from V and 3 from J, leaving 11 bases between them. Germline lookup yields CDR1 LGHNA and CDR2 YNFKEQ. The CDR3 here is CASSQSGQLYEQYF. DNA of the CDR3: TGTGCCAGCAGCCAATCCGGACAGCTCTACGAGCAGTACTTC.

V usage is TRBV7-3 and J usage is TRBJ1-1, with TRBD1 identical over 11 bases. V gave up 8 bases and J gave up 5 bases; unmatched junction bases: 25. Germline V gene data show CDR1 as SGHTA and CDR2 as FQGTGA. The CDR3 is made up of 20 amino acids. The DNA of the CDR3 is TGTGCCAGCCGACAACAAAGTCGGGGACAGGGGGGAAGTCTGAGAACTGAAGCTTTCTTT. Translation gives CASRQQSRGQGGSLRTEAFF.

The chain recombines TRBV19 with TRBJ1-1; D may be TRBD1 (5 bases). The V and J ends lost 7 bases and 4 bases respectively, with 19 bases between them. The CDR3 is 15 amino acids. Germline CDR1 is LNHDA and CDR2 is SQIVND (reference sequence). The CDR3 loop reads CASTTVRGSGTEAFF. The CDR3 DNA follows: TGTGCCAGTACCACGGTGCGGGGGTCGGGCACTGAAGCTTTCTTT.

The rearrangement links TRBV9 to TRBJ2-5; D remains unclear. The CDR3 covers 14 residues. The V and J ends lost 5 bases and 7 bases respectively, with 18 bases between them. Germline V lookup: CDR1 SGDLS, CDR2 YYNGEE. CDR3 residues: CASSVDNGPGTQYF. Here the CDR3 DNA reads TGTGCCAGCAGTGTGGATAACGGCCCGGGGACCCAGTACTTC. The variable domain in full, with the rest retrieved from reference TRBV9 and TRBJ2-5, is DSGVTQTPKHLITATGQRVTLRCSPRSGDLSVYWYQQSLDQGLQFLIQYYNGEERAKGNILERFSAQQFPDLHSELNLSSLELGDSALYFCASSVDNGPGTQYFGPGTRLLVL.

The V and J genes are TRBV23-1 and TRBJ2-5, with a tentative D call TRBD1 (6 bases). TRBV23-1 is an open reading frame, and its role is uncertain. V gave up 9 bases and J gave up 5 bases, with 13 bases separating them. The length of the CDR3 is 12 residues. The DNA for the CDR3 is TGCGCCAGGATGACAGGTCAGGAGACCCAGTACTTC. Translating gives CARMTGQETQYF.

The chain couples TRBV10-3 to TRBJ2-1, with D unclear. Trimming took off 2 bases at V and 0 bases at J, with 8 bases between the two ends. Germline V gene lookup returns CDR1 ENHRY and CDR2 SYGVKD. The length of the CDR3 is 15 residues. CDR3 in DNA: TGTGCCATCAGTGAGACTACCCTCTCCTACAATGAGCAGTTCTTC. The encoded protein is CAISETTLSYNEQFF.

The rearrangement uses TRBV11-2 and TRBJ2-4; 8 positions match TRBD2. V was pared by 3 bases and J by 3 bases, with 7 bases of the junction left unmatched. Germline assignment: CDR1 SGHAT and CDR2 FQNNGV. The CDR3 runs 16 residues. The CDR3 sequence: CASSLEAGGVKNIQYF. Written as DNA, the CDR3 is TGTGCCAGCAGCTTGGAGGCGGGAGGTGTCAAAAACATTCAGTACTTC. Using reference TRBV11-2 and TRBJ2-4 for the parts outside the CDR3, the full variable domain is EAGVAQSPRYKIIEKRQSVAFWCNPISGHATLYWYQQILGQGPKLLIQFQNNGVVDDSQLPKDRFSAERLKGVDSTLKIQPAKLEDSAVYLCASSLEAGGVKNIQYFGAGTRLSVL.

The chain employs TRBV5-6 and TRBJ2-1; 8 bases map to TRBD2. The trim removed 7 bases at V and 7 bases at J, leaving 13 bases unmatched. The CDR3 sequence is 15 residues long. Germline lookup yields CDR1 SGHDT and CDR2 YYEEEE. CDR3 residues: CASSLYSGTWNEQFF. Here the CDR3 DNA reads TGTGCCAGCTCCCTGTATAGCGGGACGTGGAATGAGCAGTTCTTC.

This chain connects TRBV6-5 to TRBJ1-5; 7 bases are a match to TRBD1. Per germline, CDR1 MNHEY and CDR2 SVGAGI. The V gene end was trimmed by 6 bases and the J gene end by 3 bases; junction bases not matched to a gene: 8. The CDR3 is 15 residues long. CDR3 in DNA: TGTGCCAGCAGGAGATACAGGGGTGACAATCAGCCCCAGCATTTT. Translated, it gives CASRRYRGDNQPQHF.

The chain carries TRBV2 and TRBJ1-2; D not resolved. There are 14 residues in the CDR3. Germline-derived CDR1 and CDR2 are SNHLY and FYNNEI. V shed 5 bases and J shed 6 bases, with 16 bases lying between them. Here the CDR3 reads CASSTRLGQHGYTF. The CDR3 DNA follows: TGTGCCAGCAGTACCCGACTAGGGCAACATGGCTACACCTTC.

The chain recombines TRBV20-1 with TRBJ2-1; 7 nucleotides agree with TRBD2. There are 16 residues in the CDR3. Trimming cost V 3 bases and J 0 bases; bases outside gene matches: 8. Germline CDR1 DFQATT, CDR2 SNEGSKA (reference sequence). This chain's CDR3 is CSASGLVGGSYNEQFF. The CDR3 DNA reads as TGCAGTGCTAGTGGACTAGTCGGGGGCTCCTACAATGAGCAGTTCTTC.

The V gene is TRBV16, the J gene TRBJ1-6, with a possible D match to TRBD1 (5 bases). CDR3 size: 15 residues. CDR1 is KGHSY, CDR2 FQNENV, per germline. Trimming stripped 0 bases from V and 9 bases from J, with 12 bases between. The CDR3 bases are TGTGCCAGCAGCCAATCCGGGGGAAGGGGTTCACCCCTCCACTTT. The encoded protein is CASSQSGGRGSPLHF.

This clone appeared a few times. The V and J genes are TRBV6-5 and TRBJ2-1; possibly TRBD1 for D (6 bases). This CDR3 is built from 14 residues. Germline CDR1 reads MNHEY; CDR2 reads SVGAGI. Trimming took off 5 bases at V and 10 bases at J, with 18 bases between the two ends. CDR3 amino acids: CASSQDLGAREQFF. The CDR3 DNA reads as TGTGCCAGCAGTCAGGATTTGGGGGCGCGGGAGCAGTTCTTC.

The chain employs TRBV11-3 and TRBJ1-6; TRBD1 agrees at 7 bases. After removal of 6 bases from V and 12 bases from J, the junction contained 11 bases not matched to a gene. The length of the CDR3 is 14 residues. Germline CDR1 and CDR2: SGHNT and YENEEA. In DNA, the CDR3 is TGTGCCAGCAGACGCGACAGGGTCGGTTTACCCCTCCACTTT. It yields the protein CASRRDRVGLPLHF. The variable domain in full, with the rest retrieved from reference TRBV11-3 and TRBJ1-6, is EAGVVQSPRYKIIEKKQPVAFWCNPISGHNTLYWYLQNLGQGPELLIRYENEEAVDDSQLPKDRFSAERLKGVDSTLKIQPAELGDSAVYLCASRRDRVGLPLHFGNGTRLTVT.

The CDR3 region is CASSMGQGGETQYF. CDR3 bases: TGTGCCAGCAGCATGGGACAGGGCGGAGAGACCCAGTACTTC. The chain combines TRBV9 with TRBJ2-5, with 9 bases matching TRBD1. V shed 4 bases, J shed 4 bases, and the junction held 5 bases outside the gene matches. Per germline, CDR1 SGDLS and CDR2 YYNGEE. The CDR3 contains 14 residues. Full variable domain (outside the CDR3, taken from reference TRBV9 and TRBJ2-5): DSGVTQTPKHLITATGQRVTLRCSPRSGDLSVYWYQQSLDQGLQFLIQYYNGEERAKGNILERFSAQQFPDLHSELNLSSLELGDSALYFCASSMGQGGETQYFGPGTRLLVL.

The rearrangement joins TRBV7-9 to TRBJ2-3; 9 positions match TRBD2. Germline CDR1 is SEHNR and CDR2 is FQNEAQ (reference sequence). Germline trimming cut 1 base from V and 6 bases from J; bases unmatched to any gene: 5. This CDR3 spans 15 amino acids. The CDR3: CASSLVPLAGDTQYF. The DNA for the CDR3 is TGTGCCAGCAGCTTAGTGCCACTAGCGGGCGATACGCAGTATTTT.

This clone was detected only a few times. At the DNA level, this CDR3 is encoded by other sequences in the same sample as well. V usage is TRBV6-1 and J usage is TRBJ1-1; D gene ambiguous. Trimming stripped 3 bases from V and 3 bases from J, with 2 bases between. From germline, CDR1 is MNHNS and CDR2 SASEGT. The CDR3 spans 11 residues. This chain's CDR3 is CASSEYTEAFF. In nucleotides, the CDR3 is TGTGCCAGCAGTGAGTACACTGAAGCTTTCTTT.

The CDR3 loop is CASSQDVGNSGNTIYF. In DNA form, the CDR3 reads TGCGCCAGCAGCCAAGATGTGGGTAACTCTGGAAACACCATATATTTT. The chain links TRBV4-3 to TRBJ1-3; D is ambiguous. With 0 bases removed from V and 0 bases from J, the gap between germline ends came to 9 bases. The CDR3 is made up of 16 amino acids. Germline CDR1 reads LGHNA; CDR2 reads YSLEER.

Only one count was recorded for this clone. The chain employs TRBV6-5 and TRBJ1-4, with D possibly being TRBD1 (6 bases). Looked up from germline, CDR1 is MNHEY and CDR2 is SVGAGI. The CDR3 is 12 residues long. Trimming cost V 10 bases and J 8 bases, with 14 bases left between them. The chain's CDR3 is CATRTVLEKLFF. CDR3 nucleotides: TGTGCCACCAGGACAGTTCTCGAAAAACTGTTTTTT.

The chain combines TRBV6-5 with TRBJ2-5; a weak D match, TRBD2 (5 bases). Germline-derived CDR1 and CDR2 are MNHEY and SVGAGI. The V end was cut by 5 bases, the J end by 5 bases, with 9 bases between. This CDR3 region has 12 residues. In DNA, the CDR3 is TGTGCCAGCAGTCGGGGTCCGGAGACCCAGTACTTC. This encodes CASSRGPETQYF.